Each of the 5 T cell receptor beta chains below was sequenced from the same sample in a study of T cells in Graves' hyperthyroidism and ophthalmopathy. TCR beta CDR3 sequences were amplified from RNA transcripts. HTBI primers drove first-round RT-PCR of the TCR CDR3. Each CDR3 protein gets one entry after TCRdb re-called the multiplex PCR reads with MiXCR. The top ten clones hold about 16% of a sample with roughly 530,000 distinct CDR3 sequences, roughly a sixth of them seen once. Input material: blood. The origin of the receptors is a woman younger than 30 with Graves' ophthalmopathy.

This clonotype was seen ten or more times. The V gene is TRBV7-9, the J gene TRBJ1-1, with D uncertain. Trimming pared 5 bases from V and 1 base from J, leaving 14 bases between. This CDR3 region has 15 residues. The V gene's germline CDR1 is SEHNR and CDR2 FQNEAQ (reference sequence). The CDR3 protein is CASSPRWTSNTEAFF. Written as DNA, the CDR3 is TGTGCCAGCAGCCCTCGCTGGACTTCGAACACTGAAGCTTTCTTT.

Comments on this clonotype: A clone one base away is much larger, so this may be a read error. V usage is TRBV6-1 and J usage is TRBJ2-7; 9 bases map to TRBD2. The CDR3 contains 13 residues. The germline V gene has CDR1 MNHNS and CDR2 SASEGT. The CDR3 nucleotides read TGTGCCAGCAGACCTAGCGGGACCTACGTGCAGTACTTC. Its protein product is CASRPSGTYVQYF.

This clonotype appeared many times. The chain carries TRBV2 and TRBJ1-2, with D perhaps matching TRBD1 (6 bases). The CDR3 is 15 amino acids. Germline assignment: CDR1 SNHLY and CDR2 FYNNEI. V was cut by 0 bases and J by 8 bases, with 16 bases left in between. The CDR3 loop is CASSEAGGQGGGYTF. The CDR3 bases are TGTGCCAGCAGTGAAGCGGGGGGACAAGGGGGAGGCTACACCTTC. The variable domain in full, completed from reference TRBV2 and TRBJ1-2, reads EPEVTQTPSHQVTQMGQEVILRCVPISNHLYFYWYRQILGQKVEFLVSFYNNEISEKSEIFDDQFSVERPDGSNFTLKIRSTKLEDSAMYFCASSEAGGQGGGYTFGSGTRLTVV.

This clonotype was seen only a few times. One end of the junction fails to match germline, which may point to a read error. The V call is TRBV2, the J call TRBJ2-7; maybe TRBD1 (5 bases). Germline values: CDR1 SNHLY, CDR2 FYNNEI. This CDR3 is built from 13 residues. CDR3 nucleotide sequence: TGTGCCAGTAGTGTAGGGGCTACCTACGAGCAGTACTTC. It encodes CASSVGATYEQYF.

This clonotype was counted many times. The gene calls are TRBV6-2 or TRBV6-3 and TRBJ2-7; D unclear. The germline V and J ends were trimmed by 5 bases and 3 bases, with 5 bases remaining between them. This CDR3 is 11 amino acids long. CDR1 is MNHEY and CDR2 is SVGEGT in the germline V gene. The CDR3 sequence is CASSTVYEQYF. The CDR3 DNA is TGTGCCAGCAGTACCGTCTACGAGCAGTACTTC.